This T cell receptor (beta chain) derives from a study of T cell responses to AZD1222 COVID-19 vaccine (dated by TCRdb to the early 2020s). Study-wide context: AZD1222 recipients whose second dose came at about 4 weeks and those whose second dose came at about 12 weeks were combined into one group, since spike-specific TCR depth and breadth did not differ between the two schedules. A total of about 230 trial participants underwent TCR sequencing, of whom about 210 received two doses of AZD1222 and approximately 25 received two doses of the MenACWY control vaccine. Trial participants were enrolled by age into subgroups of 18-55, 56-69 and 70-plus years, and around 150, 28 and 57 TCR-sequenced participants, respectively, were included in these subgroups.

V loses 5 bases, J loses 2 bases, and the germline ends lie 13 bases apart. CDR1 and CDR2 are read off the germline V gene as SGHAT and FQNNGV. The CDR3 contains 14 residues, cysteine and phenylalanine counted. The retained sequence is limited to the CDR3, 42 bases, with the frame set at the first base. Points on this clone: Its target antigen remains unknown. No qualities accompany the bases; no much larger clone lies one base away.

The CDR3 regions of human TCRbeta chains were subjected to immunosequencing. Per the authors' processing: Repertoire TCRs were checked for matches against a reference library of SARS-CoV-2-specific TCRs that had been generated using the MIRA antigen-specificity platform. Breadth was defined as the fraction of unique TCRs that were SARS-CoV-2-associated, and depth was defined as the fraction of total T cells that were SARS-CoV-2-associated. Using the MIRA data, each spike-specific TCR was assigned both to the spike region to which the TCR was reactive and to a CD4 or CD8 class. Log10-transformed breadth and depth values were compared by one-way ANOVA with Sidak's multiple comparisons tests. In TCRdb, the immuneACCESS table is reduced to in-frame sequences with V and J assigned. These tables do not hold every clone; where another copy was compared, an unresolved V gene accounts for under half, and the others remain unexplained. The V and J calls and clone size are taken from that table; D and trimming were inferred from the DNA. The sample records about 120,000 clones, over 75% of which are singletons. Clones ranked in the top ten supply over 8% of the sample.

General study outcomes and caveats: The 56-69-year group was small, and its depth increase did not reach significance, likely because of low power. Because no day 14 peak-response samples were available, repertoires were characterized only after the peak T cell response. Most participants were white British and females outnumbered males, and the authors suggested that clonal diversity may have been underestimated. Reportedly, close to half of the unique spike-specific TCRs recognized epitopes lying outside the regions that are mutated in the B.1.351 and B.1.1.7 variants. Conclusions about previously exposed vaccinees were limited because only six or seven AZD1222 recipients were SARS-CoV-2 seropositive at baseline. A significant rise in spike-specific TCR breadth and depth was observed after two AZD1222 doses relative to day 0 and relative to MenACWY recipients. The vaccine-associated CD4 TCRs covered the entire spike protein, and the dominant responses fell in regions 160-218 and 743-854.

According to the study, the label for this sample's time point signals: baseline before first vaccination. Vaccinee samples came from UK trials COV001 and COV002, including a single-blind randomized controlled phase 2/3 trial of AZD1222 (ChAdOx1 nCoV-19) in healthy adults. For TCRbeta chain sequencing, PBMC samples were collected from trial participants at day 0 and at day 28 after the second dose. The clonotype comes from an adult in good health. The receptor chain draws on TRBV11-2 and TRBJ2-7; D gene: possibly TRBD2, on 6 matching bases. Material: peripheral blood, obtained on day 0 of AZD1222 vaccination. The CDR3: CASSQGLYTYEQYF. The DNA sequence follows: TGTGCCAGCAGCCAGGGACTTTACACCTACGAGCAGTACTTC.